These 21 T cell receptor beta chains share one sample of origin, sequenced in a study of beta chain features in type 1 diabetes. The isolated RNA, all of it, was reverse transcribed, so expressed TCRB transcripts were what got sequenced. Some clones are missing from TCRdb's copy, which holds only in-frame ones; the method was immunoSEQ multiplex PCR. Of some 360,000 clones in the sample, around a fifth were seen once. Sequencing used naive CD4+ T cells from blood. These receptors came from a woman aged 18-29 years in good health.

The sample holds a few counts of this clone. The V and J genes are TRBV5-6 and TRBJ1-1, with D unclear. Germline V gene data show CDR1 as SGHDT and CDR2 as YYEEEE. This CDR3 comprises 12 residues. V lost 6 bases to trimming and J lost 4 bases, with 10 bases between them. The CDR3 here is CASTRGSTEAFF. In DNA form, the CDR3 reads TGTGCCAGCACCCGAGGGAGCACTGAAGCTTTCTTT.

The V call is TRBV28, the J call TRBJ1-5; TRBD1 matches 12 bases. The J segment lost 5 bases and the V segment lost 3 bases, leaving 14 bases of the junction unmatched. The CDR3 is 19 residues long. The V gene's germline CDR1 is MDHEN and CDR2 SYDVKM. The CDR3 sequence is CASSFPGQGAKPWYQPQHF. In DNA form, the CDR3 reads TGTGCCAGCAGTTTCCCGGGACAGGGGGCTAAACCGTGGTATCAGCCCCAGCATTTT. The variable domain in full, completed from reference TRBV28 and TRBJ1-5, reads DVKVTQSSRYLVKRTGEKVFLECVQDMDHENMFWYRQDPGLGLRLIYFSYDVKMKEKGDIPEGYSVSREKKERFSLILESASTNQTSMYLCASSFPGQGAKPWYQPQHFGDGTRLSIL.

This clone has more than one count but fewer than ten. The gene calls are TRBV30 and TRBJ2-2; 10 nucleotides agree with TRBD2. In germline, CDR1 is GTSNPN, CDR2 SVGIG (reference sequence). After removal of 2 bases from V and 8 bases from J, the junction contained 8 bases not matched to a gene. This CDR3 is 15 amino acids long. The DNA for the CDR3 is TGTGCCTGGAGTTCCACTAGCGGGAAGACTGGGGAGCTGTTTTTT. Translation: CAWSSTSGKTGELFF. Full variable domain (missing parts from reference TRBV30 and TRBJ2-2): SQTIHQWPATLVQPVGSPLSLECTVEGTSNPNLYWYRQAAGRGLQLLFYSVGIGQISSEVPQNLSASRPQDRQFILSSKKLLLSDSGFYLCAWSSTSGKTGELFFGEGSRLTVL.

The J gene is TRBJ2-7, the V gene TRBV5-1; TRBD1 matches at 7 bases. The J segment lost 6 bases and the V segment lost 5 bases, leaving 8 bases of the junction unmatched. This CDR3 is 13 amino acids long. Germline lookup yields CDR1 SGHRS and CDR2 YFSETQ. DNA for the CDR3: TGCGCCAGCAGTGAGGACAGGCTAGGCGAGCAGTACTTC. Translating it yields CASSEDRLGEQYF.

This chain connects TRBV5-1 to TRBJ1-1; D remains unclear. CDR3 length: 13 residues. The germline V and J ends were trimmed by 4 bases and 6 bases, with 13 bases remaining between them. CDR1 SGHRS and CDR2 YFSETQ come from the germline V gene. The CDR3 spells CASSPVERSEAFF. The DNA of the CDR3 is TGCGCCAGCAGCCCAGTAGAGAGGTCTGAAGCTTTCTTT.

The genes are TRBV4-1 and TRBJ1-6, with D perhaps matching TRBD1 (6 bases). Germline CDR1 and CDR2: MGHRA and YSYEKL. This CDR3 is 17 amino acids long. Trimming shortened V by 5 bases and J by 0 bases, and 14 bases separated the two germline ends. CDR3 sequence (DNA): TGCGCCAGCAGCTCCCGGACAGCCGACTCCTATAATTCACCCCTCCACTTT. Translation gives CASSSRTADSYNSPLHF.

The sample holds a few counts of this clone. The identical CDR3 is also encoded by other nucleotide sequences in the sample. The chain joins TRBV18 to TRBJ1-5; 11 bases are a match to TRBD1. The V segment lost 3 bases and the J segment 7 bases; nucleotides outside the gene matches: 2. CDR1 and CDR2 from the germline V gene are KGHSH and LQKENI. CDR3 length: 14 amino acids. The CDR3 nucleotides read TGTGCCAGCTCACCGGGACAGGGGGGGCAGCCCCAGCATTTT. This encodes CASSPGQGGQPQHF.

This clone has a handful of counts. This sequence joins TRBV4-2 and TRBJ2-3, with 7 bases fitting TRBD2. Unmatched junction bases numbered 7, after V lost 5 bases and J lost 2 bases. Germline V gene sequence: CDR1 LGHNA, CDR2 YNFKEQ. CDR3 size: 15 residues. The CDR3 region is CASSSGALSTDTQYF. The CDR3 nucleotides read TGTGCCAGCAGCAGCGGGGCCCTTTCCACAGATACGCAGTATTTT.

J is TRBJ2-7 and V is TRBV30, with 7 bases lining up with TRBD2. V trimming: 5 bases; J trimming: 5 bases; junction bases outside the gene matches: 18. This CDR3 spans 16 amino acids. Germline V gene lookup returns CDR1 GTSNPN and CDR2 SVGIG (reference sequence). CDR3 sequence reads: CAWELRLRGGPNEQYF. The CDR3 DNA follows: TGTGCCTGGGAATTACGGTTGAGGGGAGGGCCGAACGAGCAGTACTTC.

This clone came up a few times. The chain carries TRBV7-2 and TRBJ1-6; D is unresolved. CDR1 is SGHTA and CDR2 is FQGNSA in the germline V gene. Between the trimmed V and J ends, which lost 0 bases and 5 bases, there was a span of 14 bases. CDR3 length equals 17 residues. DNA of the CDR3: TGTGCCAGCAGCTTAGCGCTCTGGGCAGCAGATAATTCACCCCTCCACTTT. Protein: CASSLALWAADNSPLHF.

This chain joins TRBV7-9 and TRBJ2-5; tentatively, D is TRBD1 (6 bases). Between the trimmed V and J ends, which lost 2 bases and 1 base, there was a span of 11 bases. This CDR3 comprises 15 residues. From germline, CDR1 is SEHNR and CDR2 FQNEAQ (reference sequence). CDR3 loop: CASSLLGQIQETQYF. CDR3 sequence (DNA): TGTGCCAGCAGCTTACTCGGACAGATCCAAGAGACCCAGTACTTC.

This clone was observed a few times. J is TRBJ1-2 and V is TRBV29-1; D is unclear. The germline V gene encodes CDR1 SQVTM and CDR2 ANQGSEA. Deletions cut 0 bases from V and 10 bases from J, with 9 bases between. The CDR3 is 11 amino acids. The CDR3, as DNA: TGCAGCGTTGAAGATTCCCGGTTCTACACCTTC. This encodes CSVEDSRFYTF.

The chain joins TRBV2 to TRBJ2-3; perhaps TRBD2 as D (5 bases). The V and J ends lost 0 bases and 6 bases respectively, with 13 bases between them. Germline V gives CDR1 SNHLY, CDR2 FYNNEI. This CDR3 is built from 15 residues. CDR3 in DNA: TGTGCCAGCAGTGAAGCGGGAGTCCGTGCGGATACGCAGTATTTT. Protein product: CASSEAGVRADTQYF.

There are a few counts of this clone. This CDR3 is CASSRQGISYNEQFF. The CDR3 coding sequence is TGCGCCAGCAGCCGACAGGGAATATCCTACAATGAGCAGTTCTTC. The chain combines TRBV4-1 with TRBJ2-1, with 7 nucleotides matching TRBD1. This CDR3 spans 15 amino acids. From germline, CDR1 is MGHRA and CDR2 YSYEKL. Trimming cost V 4 bases and J 1 base; bases outside gene matches: 4.

The V and J genes are TRBV12-5 and TRBJ2-1, with 13 positions matching TRBD2. This CDR3 region has 16 residues. Germline trimming cut 4 bases from V and 4 bases from J; bases unmatched to any gene: 4. CDR1 and CDR2 (germline): LGHNT, FRNRAP. The CDR3 DNA sequence: TGTGCTAGTGGTTCCCCGGGACTAGCGGGATACAATGAGCAGTTCTTC. Translation: CASGSPGLAGYNEQFF.

The chain links TRBV7-9 to TRBJ1-1; D not certain. CDR1 SEHNR and CDR2 FQNEAQ come from the germline V gene (reference sequence). Trimming stripped 2 bases from V and 3 bases from J, with 7 bases between. This CDR3 contains 13 residues. This CDR3 is CASSLSEDTEAFF. The CDR3 bases are TGTGCCAGCAGCTTAAGTGAGGACACTGAAGCTTTCTTT.

The chain combines TRBV9 with TRBJ2-7; 9 positions match TRBD1. V was pared by 4 bases and J by 0 bases, with 2 bases of the junction left unmatched. Germline V gene lookup returns CDR1 SGDLS and CDR2 YYNGEE. The CDR3 runs to 14 residues. CDR3 loop: CASSMGQGSYEQYF. For the CDR3, the DNA is TGTGCCAGCAGCATGGGACAGGGCTCCTACGAGCAGTACTTC.

This chain uses TRBV7-2 with TRBJ2-2; D possibly corresponds to TRBD1 (6 bases). This CDR3 is built from 13 residues. Trimming stripped 1 base from V and 8 bases from J, with 8 bases between. Germline V gene lookup returns CDR1 SGHTA and CDR2 FQGNSA. CDR3 in DNA: TGTGCCAGCAGCTTAGAAGGGGGAGGGGAGCTGTTTTTT. Translating gives CASSLEGGGELFF.

The chain employs TRBV30 and TRBJ1-2; the D gene is possibly TRBD1 (5 bases). This CDR3 contains 11 residues. Germline CDR1 GTSNPN, CDR2 SVGIG (reference sequence). V was shortened by 5 bases and J by 7 bases, with 11 bases between the two germline ends. CDR3 in DNA: TGTGCCTGGGACCTGGGGGGTGGCTACACCTTC. This translates into CAWDLGGGYTF. The full variable domain, with the rest looked up from reference TRBV30 and TRBJ1-2, is SQTIHQWPATLVQPVGSPLSLECTVEGTSNPNLYWYRQAAGRGLQLLFYSVGIGQISSEVPQNLSASRPQDRQFILSSKKLLLSDSGFYLCAWDLGGGYTFGSGTRLTVV.

With regard to this clone: This CDR3 is also generated by other DNA sequences in the sample. This rearrangement joins TRBV10-3 to TRBJ2-3; D may be TRBD2 (5 bases). The CDR3 extends over 13 amino acids. The ends were cut back, 6 bases at V and 0 bases at J, with 7 bases in the middle. Germline V gene sequence: CDR1 ENHRY, CDR2 SYGVKD. As DNA, the CDR3 is TGTGCCATCAGGGGCGGGAGCACAGATACGCAGTATTTT. Its protein is CAIRGGSTDTQYF.

The gene calls are TRBV10-3 and TRBJ2-2, with D perhaps matching TRBD1 (6 bases). In germline, CDR1 is ENHRY, CDR2 SYGVKD. The CDR3 totals 16 residues. V lost 4 bases, J lost 0 bases, and 12 bases lay in between. CDR3 coding DNA: TGTGCCATCAGTGGACAACAGGGAGCGAACACCGGGGAGCTGTTTTTT. It translates to CAISGQQGANTGELFF.